The 5 T cell receptor beta chains below all came from one sample that was sequenced in a study of blood T cell repertoires in COVID-19 (dated by TCRdb to about 2020). Library prep was done by the immunoSEQ multiplex PCR assay. The immuneACCESS repertoire file appears here via TCRdb, limited to in-frame rearrangements. These files lack a portion of the clones; in checked studies, under half of the deficit traces to unresolved V genes, and the cause of the others is not known. The sample table records some 200,000 clones; around 92% of these occur just once. Around 8.9% of the sample rests with the top ten. Material for sequencing was PBMCs or T cells enriched from blood (not recorded which). The origin of the receptors is a woman between 18 and 29 years old who had recovered from COVID-19.

V and J are TRBV9 and TRBJ1-5; 7 bases fit TRBD1. This CDR3 comprises 15 residues. Germline CDR1 is SGDLS and CDR2 is YYNGEE. V was pared by 5 bases and J by 1 base, with 6 bases of the junction left unmatched. The CDR3 reads CASSPSTGSNQPQHF. The DNA of the CDR3 is TGTGCCAGCAGTCCCTCGACAGGGAGCAATCAGCCCCAGCATTTT.

This clone has a single count. This chain joins TRBV28 and TRBJ1-4, with D perhaps matching TRBD1 (5 bases). Trimming removed 5 bases from V and 12 bases from J, with 13 bases in between. The CDR3 spans 12 residues. Looked up from germline, CDR1 is MDHEN and CDR2 is SYDVKM. CDR3 amino acids: CASSRDSGELFF. CDR3 sequence (DNA): TGTGCCAGCAGTCGTGACAGTGGAGAACTGTTTTTT.

The rearrangement uses TRBV3-1 (or the pseudogene TRBV3-2) and TRBJ1-4; D is undetermined. In germline, CDR1 is LGHDT, CDR2 YNNKEL (reference sequence). CDR3 size: 15 residues. V was pared by 1 base and J by 6 bases, with 12 bases between. The DNA for the CDR3 is TGTGCCAGCAGCCAAGGGATTCTGGGAGATGAAAAACTGTTTTTT. This translates into CASSQGILGDEKLFF.

The V call is TRBV9, the J call TRBJ2-7; TRBD1 matches 9 bases. Trimming at V came to 3 bases and at J to 3 bases, leaving 10 bases not matched to a gene. The CDR3 has 16 residues. Germline assignment: CDR1 SGDLS and CDR2 YYNGEE. CDR3 sequence: CASSATGGSPIYEQYF. The CDR3, as DNA: TGTGCCAGCAGCGCCACAGGGGGCTCCCCGATCTACGAGCAGTACTTC.

This clone has a handful of counts. The rearrangement uses TRBV30 and TRBJ1-2; D is possibly TRBD1 (5 bases). The ends were cut back, 4 bases at V and 7 bases at J, with 22 bases in the middle. The germline V gene has CDR1 GTSNPN and CDR2 SVGIG (reference sequence). The CDR3 is made up of 15 amino acids. The CDR3 coding sequence is TGTGCCTGGAATCTGGGGGGTCTGTCCTCGAGTGGCTACACCTTC. This translates into CAWNLGGLSSSGYTF. Full variable domain (remainder filled in from reference TRBV30 and TRBJ1-2): SQTIHQWPATLVQPVGSPLSLECTVEGTSNPNLYWYRQAAGRGLQLLFYSVGIGQISSEVPQNLSASRPQDRQFILSSKKLLLSDSGFYLCAWNLGGLSSSGYTFGSGTRLTVV.